These T cell receptor beta chains were read from a single sample in a study of blood T cell repertoires in COVID-19. The table came from immunoSEQ multiplex PCR; TCRdb's copy has only in-frame clones and leaves some out. The sample has roughly 380,000 clones, more than 75% seen once. Specimen: PBMCs or T cells enriched from blood (not recorded which). The receptors were gathered from a woman in her 30s who had recovered from COVID-19. The CDR3 runs from the conserved cysteine through the conserved F or W. The D gene is left open where the match is weak.

CDR3 protein: CASKTRLGRSNQPQHF
CDR3 DNA: TGTGCCAGTAAGACCCGACTAGGTCGAAGCAATCAGCCCCAGCATTTT
J gene: TRBJ1-5
D gene: -
CDR3 length: 16
V gene: TRBV19

CDR3 protein: CASSYGGSSYNEQFF
CDR3 DNA: TGTGCCAGCAGTTACGGCGGTTCCTCCTACAATGAGCAGTTCTTC
J gene: TRBJ2-1
D gene: -
CDR3 length: 15
V gene: TRBV6-5

CDR3 protein: CASSLGTGNYGYTF
CDR3 DNA: TGTGCCAGTAGTCTCGGGACAGGGAACTATGGCTACACCTTC
J gene: TRBJ1-2
D gene: TRBD1
CDR3 length: 14
V gene: TRBV19

CDR3 protein: CASSLASAEEQYF
CDR3 DNA: TGTGCCAGCAGCTTGGCGTCGGCGGAGGAGCAGTACTTC
J gene: TRBJ2-7
D gene: -
CDR3 length: 13
V gene: TRBV5-6

CDR3 protein: CASSVDPSTGGNTEAFF
CDR3 DNA: TGTGCCAGCAGCGTAGACCCCTCCACAGGGGGGAACACTGAAGCTTTCTTT
J gene: TRBJ1-1
D gene: TRBD1
CDR3 length: 17
V gene: TRBV9

CDR3 protein: CASSAQMNTEAFF
CDR3 DNA: TGTGCCAGCAGCGCACAGATGAACACTGAAGCTTTCTTT
J gene: TRBJ1-1
D gene: -
CDR3 length: 13
V gene: TRBV5-4

CDR3 protein: CASSLQGINYGYTF
CDR3 DNA: TGTGCCAGCAGCTTGCAGGGGATTAACTATGGCTACACCTTC
J gene: TRBJ1-2
D gene: -
CDR3 length: 14
V gene: TRBV5-4

CDR3 protein: CASSHRRGELEQYF
CDR3 DNA: TGTGCCAGCAGCCATCGCCGGGGGGAACTCGAGCAGTACTTC
J gene: TRBJ2-7
D gene: TRBD2
CDR3 length: 14
V gene: TRBV7-9

CDR3 protein: CASSLSAGGLQETQYF
CDR3 DNA: TGCGCCAGCAGCTTAAGTGCGGGGGGCCTCCAAGAGACCCAGTACTTC
J gene: TRBJ2-5
D gene: TRBD2
CDR3 length: 16
V gene: TRBV5-1

CDR3 protein: CATSRGQAWNNEQFF
CDR3 DNA: TGTGCCACCAGCAGGGGGCAAGCTTGGAACAATGAGCAGTTCTTC
J gene: TRBJ2-1
D gene: -
CDR3 length: 15
V gene: TRBV15

CDR3 protein: CASSPQPGTYNEQFF
CDR3 DNA: TGTGCCAGCTCACCACAGCCCGGGACATACAATGAGCAGTTCTTC
J gene: TRBJ2-1
D gene: -
CDR3 length: 15
V gene: TRBV18

CDR3 protein: CASSYLPDSYEQYF
CDR3 DNA: TGCGCCAGCAGCTATCTCCCAGACTCCTACGAGCAGTACTTC
J gene: TRBJ2-7
D gene: -
CDR3 length: 14
V gene: TRBV4-1

CDR3 protein: CASRWAAGGNEQYF
CDR3 DNA: TGTGCCAGCAGGTGGGCAGCGGGAGGAAACGAGCAGTACTTC
J gene: TRBJ2-7
D gene: TRBD2
CDR3 length: 14
V gene: TRBV27

CDR3 protein: CASSLSSPGVNGYTF
CDR3 DNA: TGTGCCAGCTCACTATCATCCCCAGGGGTTAATGGCTACACCTTC
J gene: TRBJ1-2
D gene: -
CDR3 length: 15
V gene: TRBV18

CDR3 protein: CASGHGTASYGYTF
CDR3 DNA: TGCGCCAGCGGGCATGGGACAGCATCATATGGCTACACCTTC
J gene: TRBJ1-2
D gene: TRBD1
CDR3 length: 14
V gene: TRBV5-1

CDR3 protein: CASSFVGGPGEQYF
CDR3 DNA: TGTGCCAGCAGCTTTGTGGGAGGGCCTGGGGAGCAGTACTTC
J gene: TRBJ2-7
D gene: TRBD2
CDR3 length: 14
V gene: TRBV7-2

CDR3 protein: CASSHGPGGRDTEAFF
CDR3 DNA: TGTGCCAGCAGCCACGGACCAGGGGGCAGGGACACTGAAGCTTTCTTT
J gene: TRBJ1-1
D gene: TRBD1
CDR3 length: 16
V gene: TRBV3-1/TRBV3-2

CDR3 protein: CASSQDPGNYEQYF
CDR3 DNA: TGCGCCAGCAGCCAAGATCCGGGAAACTACGAGCAGTACTTC
J gene: TRBJ2-7
D gene: -
CDR3 length: 14
V gene: TRBV4-1

CDR3 protein: CASSGAGGLSGANVLTF
CDR3 DNA: TGTGCCAGTAGTGGTGCGGGAGGACTCTCTGGGGCCAACGTCCTGACTTTC
J gene: TRBJ2-6
D gene: TRBD2
CDR3 length: 17
V gene: TRBV19

CDR3 protein: CASSLAPGTDTQYF
CDR3 DNA: TGTGCCAGCAGCTTGGCCCCGGGTACAGATACGCAGTATTTT
J gene: TRBJ2-3
D gene: -
CDR3 length: 14
V gene: TRBV5-4

CDR3 protein: CASSSQVGYGYTF
CDR3 DNA: TGCGCCAGCAGTTCTCAGGTTGGCTATGGCTACACCTTC
J gene: TRBJ1-2
D gene: -
CDR3 length: 13
V gene: TRBV10-1

CDR3 protein: CASSYSRQNNSPLHF
CDR3 DNA: TGTGCCAGCAGTTACTCGAGGCAGAATAATTCACCCCTCCACTTT
J gene: TRBJ1-6
D gene: -
CDR3 length: 15
V gene: TRBV6-5